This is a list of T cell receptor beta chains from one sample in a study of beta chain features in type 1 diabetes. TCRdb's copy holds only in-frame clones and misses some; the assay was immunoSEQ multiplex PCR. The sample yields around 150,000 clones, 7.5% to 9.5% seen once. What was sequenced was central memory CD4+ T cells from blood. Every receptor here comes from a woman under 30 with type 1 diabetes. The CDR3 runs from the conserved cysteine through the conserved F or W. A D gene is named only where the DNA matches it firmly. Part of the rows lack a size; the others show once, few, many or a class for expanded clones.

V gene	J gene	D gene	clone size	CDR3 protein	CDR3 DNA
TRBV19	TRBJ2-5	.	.	CASKGLTDGETQYF	TGTGCCAGTAAGGGGTTGACAGATGGGGAGACCCAGTACTTC
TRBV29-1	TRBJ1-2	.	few	CSVELPPGLYTF	TGCAGCGTTGAACTACCCCCGGGATTGTACACCTTC
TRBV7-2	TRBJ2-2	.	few	CASSSDWNTGELFF	TGTGCCAGCAGCTCGGACTGGAACACCGGGGAGCTGTTTTTT
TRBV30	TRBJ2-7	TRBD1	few	CAWSGDSQREQYF	TGTGCCTGGAGTGGGGACAGCCAGCGGGAGCAGTACTTC
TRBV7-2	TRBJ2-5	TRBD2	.	CASSLRGSTETQYF	TGTGCCAGCAGCTTACGCGGGAGTACCGAGACCCAGTACTTC
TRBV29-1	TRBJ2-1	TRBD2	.	CSVDATSGRSLYNEQFF	TGCAGCGTTGATGCTACTAGCGGGAGGTCTTTATACAATGAGCAGTTCTTC
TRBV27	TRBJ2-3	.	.	CASTSRTKADTQYF	TGTGCCAGCACCTCGAGGACTAAAGCGGATACGCAGTATTTT
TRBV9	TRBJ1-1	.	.	CASSTMLKGEAFF	TGTGCCAGCAGCACTATGTTAAAGGGGGAAGCTTTCTTT
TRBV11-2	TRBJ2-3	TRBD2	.	CASSVSGGDTDTQYF	TGTGCCAGCAGCGTTAGCGGGGGAGACACAGATACGCAGTATTTT
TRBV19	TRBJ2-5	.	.	CASSIQKQETQYF	TGTGCCAGTAGTATTCAGAAACAAGAGACCCAGTACTTC
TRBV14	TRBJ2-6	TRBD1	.	CASSITGGRTTGANVLTF	TGTGCCAGCAGCATTACAGGGGGCAGAACTACTGGGGCCAACGTCCTGACTTTC
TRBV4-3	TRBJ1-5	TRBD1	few	CASSQEWDRVNQPQHF	TGCGCCAGCAGCCAAGAGTGGGACAGGGTAAATCAGCCCCAGCATTTT
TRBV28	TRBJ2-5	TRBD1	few	CASRPQGAWETQYF	TGTGCCAGCAGGCCACAGGGGGCGTGGGAGACCCAGTACTTC
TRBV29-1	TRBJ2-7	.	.	CSVGGASALLEQYF	TGCAGCGTTGGCGGGGCTAGTGCCTTACTCGAGCAGTACTTC
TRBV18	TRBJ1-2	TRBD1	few	CASSTRQGRSYGYTF	TGTGCCAGCTCAACGAGACAGGGCCGCTCCTATGGCTACACCTTC
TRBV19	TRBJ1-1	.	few	CASIRDRQNTEAFF	TGTGCCAGTATCCGTGACAGACAGAACACTGAAGCTTTCTTT
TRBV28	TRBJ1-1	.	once	CASSLGGGRTEAFF	TGTGCCAGCAGTTTGGGAGGGGGGAGAACTGAAGCTTTCTTT
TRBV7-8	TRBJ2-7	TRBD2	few	CASSLEGTSYEQYF	TGTGCCAGCAGCTTAGAGGGGACTAGCTACGAGCAGTACTTC
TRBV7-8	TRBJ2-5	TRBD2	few	CASSSGTSGGAESETQYF	TGTGCCAGCAGCTCAGGGACTAGCGGGGGGGCCGAGTCGGAGACCCAGTACTTC
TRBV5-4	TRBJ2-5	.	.	CASSQGMETQYF	TGTGCCAGCAGCCAGGGGATGGAGACCCAGTACTTC
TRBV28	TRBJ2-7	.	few	CASSLPGYEQYF	TGTGCCAGCAGTTTACCGGGCTACGAGCAGTACTTC
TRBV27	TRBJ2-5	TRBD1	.	CASSLSSQGQVMGETQYF	TGTGCCAGCAGTTTATCGTCCCAAGGACAGGTCATGGGAGAGACCCAGTACTTC
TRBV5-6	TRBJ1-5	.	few	CASSLGRAVQPQHF	TGTGCCAGCAGCTTGGGCAGGGCGGTGCAGCCCCAGCATTTT
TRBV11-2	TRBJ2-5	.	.	CASSLALRWGRETQYF	TGTGCCAGCAGCTTAGCTCTTCGCTGGGGGCGAGAGACCCAGTACTTC
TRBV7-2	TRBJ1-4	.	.	CASSLPRGAGNEKLFF	TGTGCCAGCAGCCTCCCGCGGGGGGCAGGGAATGAAAAACTGTTTTTT
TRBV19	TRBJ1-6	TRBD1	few	CASSIDSQGYSPLHF	TGTGCCAGTAGTATAGATTCACAGGGGTATTCACCCCTCCACTTT
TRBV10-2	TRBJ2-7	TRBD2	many	CASSITSGSSYEQYF	TGCGCCAGCAGCATAACTAGCGGCAGCTCCTACGAGCAGTACTTC
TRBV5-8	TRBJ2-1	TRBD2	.	CASSSGTRYNEQFF	TGTGCCAGCAGCTCCGGGACTAGATACAATGAGCAGTTCTTC
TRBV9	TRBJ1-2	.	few	CASSVDSYGYTF	TGTGCCAGCAGCGTAGACAGCTATGGCTACACCTTC
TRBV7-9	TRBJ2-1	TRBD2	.	CASSPEREGSYNEQFF	TGTGCCAGCAGCCCCGAACGGGAGGGCTCCTACAATGAGCAGTTCTTC
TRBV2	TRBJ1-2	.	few	CASTPQRQDYGYTF	TGTGCCAGCACGCCCCAGAGACAGGACTATGGCTACACCTTC
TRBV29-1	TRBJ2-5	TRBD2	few	CSVERGSGKETQYF	TGCAGCGTTGAACGCGGCAGCGGGAAAGAGACCCAGTACTTC
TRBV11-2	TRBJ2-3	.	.	CASSLGFADTQYF	TGTGCCAGCAGCCTCGGTTTTGCAGATACGCAGTATTTT
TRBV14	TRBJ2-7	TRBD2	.	CASSYLTGTSSEQYF	TGTGCCAGCAGCTACTTAACCGGGACTAGCAGCGAGCAGTACTTC
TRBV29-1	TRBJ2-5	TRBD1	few	CSVGQTQETQYF	TGCAGCGTGGGACAGACCCAAGAGACCCAGTACTTC
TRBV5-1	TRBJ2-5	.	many	CASSDGTPAGETQYF	TGCGCCAGCAGCGACGGGACTCCCGCTGGGGAGACCCAGTACTTC
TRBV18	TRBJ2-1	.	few	CASSPPLLVTYNEQFF	TGTGCCAGCTCACCACCACTTCTAGTGACCTACAATGAGCAGTTCTTC
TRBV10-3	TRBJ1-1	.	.	CAISPRENTEAFF	TGTGCCATCAGCCCCAGGGAGAACACTGAAGCTTTCTTT
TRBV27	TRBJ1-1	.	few	CASSGRTANTEAFF	TGTGCCAGCAGTGGGCGGACAGCGAACACTGAAGCTTTCTTT
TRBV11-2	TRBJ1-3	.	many	CASSPGDLPRF	TGTGCCAGCAGCCCGGGGGATCTCCCGCGTTTT
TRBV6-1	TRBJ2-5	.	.	CASNTETQYF	TGTGCCAGCAATACTGAGACCCAGTACTTC
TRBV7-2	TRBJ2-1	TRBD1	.	CASSPRTGHEQFF	TGTGCCAGCAGCCCCAGGACAGGGCATGAGCAGTTCTTC
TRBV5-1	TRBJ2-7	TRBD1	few	CASSLGGTGRREQYF	TGCGCCAGCAGCTTGGGGGGGACAGGGCGTCGCGAGCAGTACTTC
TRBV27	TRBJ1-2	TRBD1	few	CASSYAGQGTYTF	TGTGCCAGCAGTTACGCGGGACAGGGGACTTACACCTTC
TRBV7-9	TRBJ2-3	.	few	CASSSVTDTQYF	TGTGCCAGCAGCTCAGTCACAGATACGCAGTATTTT
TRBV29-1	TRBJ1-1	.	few	CSARGGDTEAFF	TGCAGCGCAAGGGGAGGGGACACTGAAGCTTTCTTT